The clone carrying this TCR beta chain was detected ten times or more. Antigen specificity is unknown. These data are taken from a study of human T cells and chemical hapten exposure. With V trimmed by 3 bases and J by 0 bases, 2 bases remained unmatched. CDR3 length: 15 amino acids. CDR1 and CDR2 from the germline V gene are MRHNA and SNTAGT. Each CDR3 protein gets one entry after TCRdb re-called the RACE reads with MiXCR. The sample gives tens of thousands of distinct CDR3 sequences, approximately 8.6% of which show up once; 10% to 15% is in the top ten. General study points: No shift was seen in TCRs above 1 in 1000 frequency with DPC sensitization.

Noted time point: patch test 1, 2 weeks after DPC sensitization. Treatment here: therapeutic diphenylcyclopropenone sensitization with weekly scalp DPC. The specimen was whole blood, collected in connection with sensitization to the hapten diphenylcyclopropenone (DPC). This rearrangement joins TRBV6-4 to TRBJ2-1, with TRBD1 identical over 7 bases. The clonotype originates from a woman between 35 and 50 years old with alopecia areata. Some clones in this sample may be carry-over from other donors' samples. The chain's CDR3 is CASSEGDSSYNEQFF. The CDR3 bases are TGTGCCAGCAGTGAAGGGGACAGCTCCTACAATGAGCAGTTCTTC.